The clone carrying this T cell receptor (beta chain) was found a few times. Original data processing: Estimation of nucleated cell counts was performed using reference gene primer amplification. TCRdb's table, derived via immunoSEQ multiplex PCR, lists solely in-frame clones and lacks some. That table supplies the V and J calls and clone size; D and trimming were determined from the DNA. The table includes 300,000 to 400,000 clones, around 91% detected once. This sample was included in a study of blood T cell repertoires in COVID-19. On the study more broadly: From the United States, Italy and Spain came samples of acute and convalescent COVID-19.

The CDR3 is 16 amino acids. The ends lost 0 bases at V and 1 base at J; junction bases unmatched: 4. Per the germline V gene, CDR1 is LNHNV and CDR2 is YYDKDF (reference sequence). This rearrangement joins TRBV15 to TRBJ2-3; 7 bases map to TRBD2. The sequence derives from a woman aged 18-30 years who had recovered from COVID-19. Source material: peripheral blood. The CDR3 DNA is TGTGCCACCAGCAGAGATAGGGCGGGGGGCACAGATACGCAGTATTTT. As protein: CATSRDRAGGTDTQYF.